This T cell receptor beta chain stems from a study of blood T cells in healthy people across ages. Through a sample-barcoded 5' primer and a J-beta primer mix, a second PCR was run for 7 to 11 cycles. A template-switch adaptor with 12 random nucleotides tagged each cDNA molecule. MiXCR, applied by TCRdb to the 5' RACE reads, yields one record per CDR3 protein. Of about 640,000 distinct CDR3 sequences listed, 58% are singletons. The germline gives CDR1 LGHDT, CDR2 YNNKEL (reference sequence). V dropped 5 bases and J dropped 4 bases, with 13 bases sitting between them. The CDR3 is made up of 14 amino acids.

The TCR sequence derives from a man in his fifties or sixties in good health. The sequencing input was blood. The V call is TRBV3-1, the J call TRBJ2-3; TRBD1 or TRBD2 may be the D gene (5 bases each). This chain's CDR3 is CASSDKPGPDTQYF. CDR3 nucleotides: TGTGCCAGCAGCGATAAACCGGGGCCAGATACGCAGTATTTT.